Sequencing of this T cell receptor (beta chain) was carried out in a study of monozygotic twins with cystic fibrosis. This table comes from immunoSEQ multiplex PCR, and its TCRdb copy is limited to in-frame clones, with some not included. Of tens of thousands of clones listed, 97% are singletons. This clone was picked up one time. CDR3 length: 14 residues. Per germline, CDR1 KGHSH and CDR2 LQKENI. Trimming pared 1 base from V and 6 bases from J, leaving 12 bases between. V usage is TRBV18 and J usage is TRBJ1-2; D unresolved. Material: blood. This TCR derives from a girl aged 5-17 years with cystic fibrosis. The CDR3 is CASSPQDLVHGYTF. The CDR3 DNA follows: TGTGCCAGCTCACCACAAGACCTGGTTCATGGCTACACCTTC.